The 14 T cell receptor beta chains given below trace back to one sample, sequenced in a study of human thymus T cells. Here immunoSEQ multiplex PCR was the method, and the copy in TCRdb shows in-frame clones only, minus some. This sample has about 130,000 clones; just under 95% occur once, and the top ten carry more than 0.02%. Resections obtained during corrective heart surgery supplied the thymus tissue. The specimen was thymus tissue. Receptors were obtained from a boy in the first two years of life with a congenital heart defect but otherwise immunologically healthy.

V is TRBV7-9 and J is TRBJ2-3; TRBD2 matches at 13 bases. V gave up 4 bases and J gave up 0 bases; unmatched junction bases: 7. The CDR3 sequence is 18 residues long. Germline CDR1 reads SEHNR; CDR2 reads FQNEAQ (reference sequence). The CDR3 region is CASSSQPGLAGSTDTQYF. The CDR3 DNA follows: TGTGCCAGCAGCTCCCAGCCGGGACTAGCGGGGAGCACAGATACGCAGTATTTT.

This chain connects TRBV7-2 to TRBJ2-1; TRBD1 agrees at 9 bases. This CDR3 contains 15 residues. V shed 1 base, J shed 6 bases, and the junction held 4 bases outside the gene matches. Germline V gene lookup returns CDR1 SGHTA and CDR2 FQGNSA. CDR3 loop: CASSLEGQGPNEQFF. CDR3 nucleotide sequence: TGTGCCAGCAGCTTAGAGGGACAGGGTCCCAATGAGCAGTTCTTC. The full variable domain, rest sourced from reference TRBV7-2 and TRBJ2-1, is GAGVSQSPSNKVTEKGKDVELRCDPISGHTALYWYRQSLGQGLEFLIYFQGNSAPDKSGLPSDRFSAERTGGSVSTLTIQRTQQEDSAVYLCASSLEGQGPNEQFFGPGTRLTVL.

This clone was detected once. This chain links TRBV4-3 with TRBJ2-2; weak D call: TRBD2 (5 bases). This CDR3 comprises 17 residues. Germline V gene sequence: CDR1 LGHNA, CDR2 YSLEER. Deletions cut 2 bases from V and 7 bases from J, with 20 bases between. The CDR3 sequence is CASSQQPGDYLDGELFF. CDR3 in DNA: TGCGCCAGCAGCCAACAACCAGGCGACTATCTGGACGGGGAGCTGTTTTTT.

The chain uses TRBV28 and TRBJ1-1; D is unresolved. The CDR3 consists of 15 residues. Between the trimmed V and J ends, which lost 6 bases and 1 base, there was a span of 15 bases. Germline V CDR1 and CDR2: MDHEN, SYDVKM. CDR3 protein: CASSPMAMGNTEAFF. DNA for the CDR3: TGTGCCAGCAGCCCTATGGCGATGGGGAACACTGAAGCTTTCTTT.

The chain recombines TRBV5-1 with TRBJ2-5; TRBD2 aligns across 14 bases. The CDR3 runs to 16 residues. V was pared by 3 bases and J by 1 base, with 2 bases of the junction left unmatched. Germline values: CDR1 SGHRS, CDR2 YFSETQ. The CDR3 DNA follows: TGCGCCAGCAGCTCCGGACTAGCGGGAGGCCAAGAGACCCAGTACTTC. Translated: CASSSGLAGGQETQYF.

V usage is TRBV5-6 and J usage is TRBJ1-6; 7 positions match TRBD1. J was trimmed by 10 bases and V by 8 bases; bases with no gene match: 6. Per the germline V gene, CDR1 is SGHDT and CDR2 is YYEEEE. The CDR3 spans 12 residues. The CDR3 loop reads CASKQGWSPLHF. CDR3 bases: TGTGCCAGTAAACAGGGGTGGTCACCCCTCCACTTT.

This clone was observed a single time. V and J are TRBV5-1 and TRBJ2-1, with TRBD2 as a possible D gene (6 bases). Per germline, CDR1 SGHRS and CDR2 YFSETQ. V was clipped by 1 base and J by 4 bases, with 18 bases between them. CDR3 size: 17 residues. Written as DNA, the CDR3 is TGCGCCAGCAGCTTGAACGGGACTCTAAAACATTACAATGAGCAGTTCTTC. Protein sequence: CASSLNGTLKHYNEQFF.

J is TRBJ1-6 and V is TRBV9, with D perhaps matching TRBD1 (5 bases). V was trimmed by 4 bases and J by 6 bases, leaving 11 bases between them. The CDR3 runs to 14 residues. CDR1 and CDR2 from the germline V gene are SGDLS and YYNGEE. CDR3 sequence: CASSTRDGNSPLHF. The DNA of the CDR3 is TGTGCCAGCAGCACCCGGGACGGTAATTCACCCCTCCACTTT.

The rearrangement links TRBV5-1 to TRBJ1-1; 10 bases align to TRBD1. V was clipped by 0 bases and J by 1 base; unmatched bases: 3. There are 16 residues in the CDR3. CDR1 and CDR2 (germline): SGHRS, YFSETQ. The DNA for the CDR3 is TGCGCCAGCAGCTTGGGAGGGGACAGGGGGAACACTGAAGCTTTCTTT. Translation gives CASSLGGDRGNTEAFF. Together with reference TRBV5-1 and TRBJ1-1, the CDR3 gives the full variable domain: KAGVTQTPRYLIKTRGQQVTLSCSPISGHRSVSWYQQTPGQGLQFLFEYFSETQRNKGNFPGRFSGRQFSNSRSEMNVSTLELGDSALYLCASSLGGDRGNTEAFFGQGTRLTVV.

V usage is TRBV6-1 and J usage is TRBJ2-1; 8 bases fit TRBD2. The V segment lost 3 bases and the J segment 2 bases; nucleotides outside the gene matches: 9. The CDR3 loop spans 17 amino acids. Germline V gives CDR1 MNHNS, CDR2 SASEGT. CDR3 bases: TGTGCCAGCAGTGACCCGGGACTAGTCTTGCCCTACAATGAGCAGTTCTTC. This translates into CASSDPGLVLPYNEQFF.

The chain is built from TRBV7-2 and TRBJ2-5; TRBD2 aligns across 9 bases. The CDR3 covers 15 residues. The germline CDR1 and CDR2 sequences are SGHTA and FQGNSA. V lost 5 bases to trimming and J lost 2 bases; unmatched junction nucleotides: 6. CDR3 protein: CASSPLSGGQETQYF. As DNA, the CDR3 is TGTGCCAGCAGCCCCCTTAGCGGGGGTCAAGAGACCCAGTACTTC.

This chain uses TRBV4-1 with TRBJ1-1, with D perhaps TRBD1 (6 bases). The CDR3 runs 15 residues. Between the trimmed V and J ends, which lost 0 bases and 4 bases, there was a span of 12 bases. Germline CDR1 is MGHRA and CDR2 is YSYEKL. CDR3 region: CASSQDGGPSTEAFF. CDR3 nucleotide sequence: TGCGCCAGCAGCCAAGACGGGGGCCCGAGCACTGAAGCTTTCTTT.

Regarding this clone: Other DNA sequences within the sample encode an identical CDR3. CDR3 in DNA: TGCGCCAGCAGCTTCGGGGGGAATGAGCAGTTCTTC. Translating gives CASSFGGNEQFF. This chain connects TRBV5-1 to TRBJ2-1; 7 bases map to TRBD2. The CDR3 is 12 residues long. The junction had 0 bases not matched to a gene; V was cut back by 2 bases and J by 7 bases. CDR1 and CDR2 (germline): SGHRS, YFSETQ. Full variable domain (outside the CDR3, taken from reference TRBV5-1 and TRBJ2-1): KAGVTQTPRYLIKTRGQQVTLSCSPISGHRSVSWYQQTPGQGLQFLFEYFSETQRNKGNFPGRFSGRQFSNSRSEMNVSTLELGDSALYLCASSFGGNEQFFGPGTRLTVL.

The V call is TRBV28, the J call TRBJ2-3; D may correspond to TRBD1 or TRBD2 (5 bases each). V was trimmed by 2 bases and J by 2 bases, leaving 8 bases between them. CDR1 MDHEN and CDR2 SYDVKM come from the germline V gene. CDR3 length equals 14 residues. DNA of the CDR3: TGTGCCAGCAGTTTACCGGGGCACACAGATACGCAGTATTTT. It codes for CASSLPGHTDTQYF.